This T cell receptor (beta chain) appears in the sequencing data of a study of CD8 T cells in ankylosing spondylitis. General study points: Reported data indicate significant enrichment of disease-linked clones within matched ankylosing spondylitis synovial fluid. Reactive arthritis synovial fluid and blood were previously reported to contain some motif variants.

TCRdb analysed the 5' RACE reads with MiXCR anew, one entry per CDR3 protein. The sample consists of about 240,000 distinct CDR3 sequences, 8% to 9.5% of them appearing once. This clonotype has ten or more counts. What it binds is not known. This CDR3 is 13 amino acids long. From germline, CDR1 is SGHDN and CDR2 FVKESK. V dropped 4 bases and J dropped 4 bases, with 9 bases sitting between them. Sequences were obtained from blood, either unsorted or a sorted T cell fraction (not recorded which). The chain joins TRBV14 to TRBJ2-3; unclear D gene. This TCR came from a male donor with ankylosing spondylitis or in good health (not recorded which). CDR3 in amino acids: CASSPGRADTQYF. The CDR3 DNA reads as TGTGCCAGCAGCCCTGGACGCGCAGATACGCAGTATTTT.